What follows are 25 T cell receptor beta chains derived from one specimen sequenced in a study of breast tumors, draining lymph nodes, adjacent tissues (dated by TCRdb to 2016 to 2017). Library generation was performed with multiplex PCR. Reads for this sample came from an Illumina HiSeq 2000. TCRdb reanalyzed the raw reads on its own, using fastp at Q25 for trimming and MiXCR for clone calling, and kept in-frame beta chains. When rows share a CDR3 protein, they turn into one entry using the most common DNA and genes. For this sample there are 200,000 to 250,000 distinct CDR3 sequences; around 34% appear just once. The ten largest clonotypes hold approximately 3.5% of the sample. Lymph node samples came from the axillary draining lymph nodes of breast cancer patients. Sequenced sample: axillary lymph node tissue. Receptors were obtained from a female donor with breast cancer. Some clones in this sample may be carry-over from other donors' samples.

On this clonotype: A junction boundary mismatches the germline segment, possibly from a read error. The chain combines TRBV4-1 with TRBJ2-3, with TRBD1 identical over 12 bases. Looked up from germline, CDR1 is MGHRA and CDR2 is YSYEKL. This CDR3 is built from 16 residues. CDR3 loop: CASSLSPGQGAAEQYF. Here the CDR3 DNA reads TGCGCCAGCAGCCTGTCACCGGGACAGGGGGCGGCTGAGCAGTACTTT.

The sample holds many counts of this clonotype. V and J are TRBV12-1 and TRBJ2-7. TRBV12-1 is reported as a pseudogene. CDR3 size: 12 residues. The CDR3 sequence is CASSFAGNEQYF. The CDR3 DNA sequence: TGTGCCAGCAGCTTTGCGGGGAACGAGCAGTACTTC.

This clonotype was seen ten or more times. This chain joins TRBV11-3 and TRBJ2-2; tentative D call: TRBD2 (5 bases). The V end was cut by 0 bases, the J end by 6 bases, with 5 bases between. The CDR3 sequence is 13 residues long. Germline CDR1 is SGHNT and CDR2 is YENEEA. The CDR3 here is CASSLDGAGELFF. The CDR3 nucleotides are TGTGCCAGCAGCTTAGACGGGGCCGGGGAGCTGTTTTTT.

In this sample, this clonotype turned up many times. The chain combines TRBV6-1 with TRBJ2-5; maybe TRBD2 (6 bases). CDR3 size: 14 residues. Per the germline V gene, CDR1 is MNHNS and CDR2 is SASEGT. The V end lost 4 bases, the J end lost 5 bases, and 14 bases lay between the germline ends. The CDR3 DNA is TGTGCCAGCAGTGTAGATGGAGGGGTGGAGACCCAGTACTTC. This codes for CASSVDGGVETQYF.

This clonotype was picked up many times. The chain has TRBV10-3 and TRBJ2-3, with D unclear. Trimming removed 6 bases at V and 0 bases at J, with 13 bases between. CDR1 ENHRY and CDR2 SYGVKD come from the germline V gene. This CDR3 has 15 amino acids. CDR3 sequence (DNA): TGTGCCATCAGGAGCAATCGTAACAGCACAGATACGCAGTATTTT. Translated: CAIRSNRNSTDTQYF.

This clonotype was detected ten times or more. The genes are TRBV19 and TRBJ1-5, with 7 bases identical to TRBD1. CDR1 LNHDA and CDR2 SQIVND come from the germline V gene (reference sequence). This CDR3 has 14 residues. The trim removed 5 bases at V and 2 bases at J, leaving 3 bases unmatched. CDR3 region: CASSFGQGNQPQHF. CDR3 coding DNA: TGTGCCAGTAGTTTTGGACAGGGCAATCAGCCCCAGCATTTT.

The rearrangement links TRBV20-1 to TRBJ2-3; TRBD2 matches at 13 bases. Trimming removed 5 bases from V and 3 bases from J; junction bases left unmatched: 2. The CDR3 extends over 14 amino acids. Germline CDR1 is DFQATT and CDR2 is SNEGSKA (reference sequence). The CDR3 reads CSAELAGGTDTQYF. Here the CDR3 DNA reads TGCAGTGCTGAACTAGCGGGAGGGACAGATACGCAGTATTTT.

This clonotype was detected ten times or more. CDR3 sequence reads: CATSRVGQGAYGYTF. The CDR3 nucleotides read TGTGCCACCAGCAGAGTGGGACAGGGGGCTTATGGCTACACCTTC. The chain couples TRBV15 to TRBJ1-2, with 12 bases aligning to TRBD1. After removal of 1 base from V and 5 bases from J, the junction contained 2 bases not matched to a gene. The CDR3 has 15 residues. Germline loops: CDR1 LNHNV, CDR2 YYDKDF (reference sequence). The whole variable domain, filled in from reference TRBV15 and TRBJ1-2, reads DAMVIQNPRYQVTQFGKPVTLSCSQTLNHNVMYWYQQKSSQAPKLLFHYYDKDFNNEADTPDNFQSRRPNTSFCFLDIRSPGLGDTAMYLCATSRVGQGAYGYTFGSGTRLTVV.

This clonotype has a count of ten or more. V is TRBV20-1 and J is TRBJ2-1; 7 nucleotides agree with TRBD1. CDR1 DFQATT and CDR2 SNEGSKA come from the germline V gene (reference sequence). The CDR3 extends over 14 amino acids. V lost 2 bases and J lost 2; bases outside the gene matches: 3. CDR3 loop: CSARHRGPYNEQFF. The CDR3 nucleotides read TGCAGTGCTAGACACAGGGGTCCCTACAATGAGCAGTTCTTC.

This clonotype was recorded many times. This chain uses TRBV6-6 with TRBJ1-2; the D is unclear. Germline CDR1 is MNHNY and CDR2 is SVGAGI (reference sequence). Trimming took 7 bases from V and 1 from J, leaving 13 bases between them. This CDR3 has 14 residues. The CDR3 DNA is TGTGCCAGCACAAAAGGTGCGGTTAACTATGGCTACACCTTC. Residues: CASTKGAVNYGYTF.

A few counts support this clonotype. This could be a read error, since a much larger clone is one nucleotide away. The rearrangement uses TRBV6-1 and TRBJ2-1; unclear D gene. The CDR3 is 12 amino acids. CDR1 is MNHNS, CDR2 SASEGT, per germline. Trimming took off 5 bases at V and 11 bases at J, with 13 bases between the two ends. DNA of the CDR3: TGTGCCAGCAGTCAGGCAGACCAAAAGCAGTTCTTC. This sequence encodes CASSQADQKQFF.

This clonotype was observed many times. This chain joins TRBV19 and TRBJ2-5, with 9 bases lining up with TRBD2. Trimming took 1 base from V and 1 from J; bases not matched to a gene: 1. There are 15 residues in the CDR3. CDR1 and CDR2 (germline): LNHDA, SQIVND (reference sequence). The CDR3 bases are TGTGCCAGTAGTATAGCTAGCGGGACCCAAGAGACCCAGTACTTC. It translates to CASSIASGTQETQYF.

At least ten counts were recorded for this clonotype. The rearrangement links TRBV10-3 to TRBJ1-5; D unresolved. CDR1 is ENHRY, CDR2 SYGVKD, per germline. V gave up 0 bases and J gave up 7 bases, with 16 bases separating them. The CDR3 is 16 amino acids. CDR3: CAISESIGESLQPQHF. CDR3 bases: TGTGCCATCAGTGAGTCAATCGGGGAAAGTTTGCAGCCCCAGCATTTT.

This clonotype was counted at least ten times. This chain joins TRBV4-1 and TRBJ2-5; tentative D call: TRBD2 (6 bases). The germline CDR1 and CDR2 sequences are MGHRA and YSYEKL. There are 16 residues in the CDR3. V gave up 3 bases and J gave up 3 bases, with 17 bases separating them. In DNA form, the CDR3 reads TGCGCCAGCAGCCACTCTAGGTTATCGGGGGAAGAGACCCAGTACTTC. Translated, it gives CASSHSRLSGEETQYF.

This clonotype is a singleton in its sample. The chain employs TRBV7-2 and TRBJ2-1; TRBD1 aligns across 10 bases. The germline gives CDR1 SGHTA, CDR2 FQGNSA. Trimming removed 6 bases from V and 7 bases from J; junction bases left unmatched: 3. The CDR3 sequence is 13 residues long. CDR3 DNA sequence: TGTGCCAGCAGTTCGGACAGGGGGAATGAGCAGTTCTTC. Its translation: CASSSDRGNEQFF.

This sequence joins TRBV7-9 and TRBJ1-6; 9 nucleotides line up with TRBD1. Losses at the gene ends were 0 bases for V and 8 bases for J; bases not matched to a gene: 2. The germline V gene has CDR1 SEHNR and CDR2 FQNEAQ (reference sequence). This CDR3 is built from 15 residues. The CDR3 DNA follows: TGTGCCAGCAGCTTAGCCGGGACAGGGCATTCACCCCTCCACTTT. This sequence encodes CASSLAGTGHSPLHF.

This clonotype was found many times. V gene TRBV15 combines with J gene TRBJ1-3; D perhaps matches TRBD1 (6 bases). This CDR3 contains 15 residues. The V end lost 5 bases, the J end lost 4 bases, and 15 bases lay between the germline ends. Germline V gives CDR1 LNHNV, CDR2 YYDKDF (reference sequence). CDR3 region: CATSGGGGLGNTIYF. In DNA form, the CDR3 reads TGTGCCACCAGCGGGGGTGGGGGGCTCGGAAACACCATATATTTT. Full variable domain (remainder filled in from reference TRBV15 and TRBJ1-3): DAMVIQNPRYQVTQFGKPVTLSCSQTLNHNVMYWYQQKSSQAPKLLFHYYDKDFNNEADTPDNFQSRRPNTSFCFLDIRSPGLGDTAMYLCATSGGGGLGNTIYFGEGSWLTVV.

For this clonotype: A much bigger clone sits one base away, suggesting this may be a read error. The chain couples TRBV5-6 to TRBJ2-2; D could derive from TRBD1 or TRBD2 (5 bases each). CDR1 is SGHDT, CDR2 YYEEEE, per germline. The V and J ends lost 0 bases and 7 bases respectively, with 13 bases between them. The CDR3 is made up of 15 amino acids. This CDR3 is CASSLGGAFGGELFF. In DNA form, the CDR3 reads TGTGCCAGCAGCTTGGGAGGGGCATTCGGCGGGGAGCTGTTTTTT.

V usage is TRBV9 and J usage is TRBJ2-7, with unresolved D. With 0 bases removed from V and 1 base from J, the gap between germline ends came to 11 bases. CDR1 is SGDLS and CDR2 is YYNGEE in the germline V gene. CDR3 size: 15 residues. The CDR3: CASSVGTADSYEQYF. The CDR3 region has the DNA TGTGCCAGCAGCGTAGGGACCGCGGATTCCTACGAGCAGTACTTC.

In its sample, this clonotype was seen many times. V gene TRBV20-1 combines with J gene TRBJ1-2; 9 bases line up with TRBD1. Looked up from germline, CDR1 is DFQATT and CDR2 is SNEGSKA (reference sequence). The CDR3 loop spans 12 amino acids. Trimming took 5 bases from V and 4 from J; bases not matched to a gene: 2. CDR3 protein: CSAGTGRYGYTF. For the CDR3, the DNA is TGCAGTGCTGGGACAGGGCGCTATGGCTACACCTTC.

The CDR3 loop is CASSGLAGAAKNIQYF. In nucleotides, the CDR3 is TGTGCCAGTAGTGGACTAGCGGGGGCTGCCAAAAACATTCAGTACTTC. The V and J genes are TRBV19 and TRBJ2-4; 13 bases line up with TRBD2. Germline CDR1 and CDR2: LNHDA and SQIVND (reference sequence). The junction had 2 bases not matched to a gene; V was cut back by 5 bases and J by 1 base. CDR3 length equals 16 residues.

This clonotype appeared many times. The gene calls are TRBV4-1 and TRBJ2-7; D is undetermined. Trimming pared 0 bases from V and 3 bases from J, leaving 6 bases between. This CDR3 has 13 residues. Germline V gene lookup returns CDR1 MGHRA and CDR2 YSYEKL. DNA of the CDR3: TGCGCCAGCAGCCAAGAACTTTTCTACGAGCAGTACTTC. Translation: CASSQELFYEQYF.

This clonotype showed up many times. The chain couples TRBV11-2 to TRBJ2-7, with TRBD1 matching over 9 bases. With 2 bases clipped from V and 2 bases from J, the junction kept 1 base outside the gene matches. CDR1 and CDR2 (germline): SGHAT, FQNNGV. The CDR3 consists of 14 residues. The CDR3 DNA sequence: TGTGCCAGCAGCTTATACAGGGGGCCCTACGAGCAGTACTTC. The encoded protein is CASSLYRGPYEQYF.

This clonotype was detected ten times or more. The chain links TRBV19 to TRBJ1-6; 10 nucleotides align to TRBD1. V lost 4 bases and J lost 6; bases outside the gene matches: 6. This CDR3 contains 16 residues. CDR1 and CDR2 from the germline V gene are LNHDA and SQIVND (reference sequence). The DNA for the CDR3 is TGTGCCAGTAGTACCCGACAGGGGGCGGTTAATTCACCCCTCCACTTT. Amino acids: CASSTRQGAVNSPLHF.

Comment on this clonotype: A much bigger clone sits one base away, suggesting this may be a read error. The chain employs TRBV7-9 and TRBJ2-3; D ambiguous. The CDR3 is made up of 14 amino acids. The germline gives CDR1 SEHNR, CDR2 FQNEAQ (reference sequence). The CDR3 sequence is CVSSNVKGQDTQYF. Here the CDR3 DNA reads TGTGTCAGCAGCAACGTCAAGGGCCAAGATACGCAGTATTTT.